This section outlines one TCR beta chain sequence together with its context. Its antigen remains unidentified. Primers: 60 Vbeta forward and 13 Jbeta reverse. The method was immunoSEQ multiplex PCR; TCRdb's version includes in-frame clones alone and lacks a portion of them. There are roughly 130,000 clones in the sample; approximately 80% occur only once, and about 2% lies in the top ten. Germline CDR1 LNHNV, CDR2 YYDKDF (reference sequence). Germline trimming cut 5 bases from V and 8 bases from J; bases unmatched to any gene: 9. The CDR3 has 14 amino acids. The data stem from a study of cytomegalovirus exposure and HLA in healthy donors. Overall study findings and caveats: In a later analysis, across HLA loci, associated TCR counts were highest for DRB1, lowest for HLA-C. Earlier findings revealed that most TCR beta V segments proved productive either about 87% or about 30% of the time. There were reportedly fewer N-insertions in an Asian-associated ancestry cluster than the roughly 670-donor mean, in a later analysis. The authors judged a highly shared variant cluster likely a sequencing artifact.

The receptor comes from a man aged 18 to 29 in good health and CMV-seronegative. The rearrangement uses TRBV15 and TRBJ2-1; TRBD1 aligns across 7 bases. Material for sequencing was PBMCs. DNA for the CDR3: TGTGCCACCAGCCTAGGGGGCAGCTTGGATGAGCAGTTCTTC. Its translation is CATSLGGSLDEQFF.